The 20 T cell receptor beta chains given below trace back to one sample, sequenced in a study of CD8 T cells in Susac syndrome. Random-hexamer reverse transcription was applied to about 0.45 to 1 ug RNA. MiXCR was run by TCRdb on the immunoSEQ multiplex PCR reads, yielding one entry per CDR3 protein. The data contain about 200,000 distinct CDR3 sequences, 95% of them singletons. Source material: CD4+ T cells from PBMCs. These receptors all stem from a human donor in good health.

V is TRBV29-1 and J is TRBJ2-4; 9 positions match TRBD1. Germline assignment: CDR1 SQVTM and CDR2 ANQGSEA. V was pared by 4 bases and J by 8 bases, with 6 bases of the junction left unmatched. The CDR3 is 13 amino acids. CDR3 in DNA: TGCAGCGTTGCCCCGACAGGGGGGGACATTCAGTACTTC. Protein sequence: CSVAPTGGDIQYF.

The rearrangement links TRBV20-1 to TRBJ1-5; D is uncertain. V lost 3 bases and J lost 0, with 6 bases in between. The CDR3 length is 13 residues. Germline V CDR1 and CDR2: DFQATT, SNEGSKA (reference sequence). The CDR3 bases are TGCAGTGCTAGGGTTCATAGCAATCAGCCCCAGCATTTT. Translation: CSARVHSNQPQHF.

The chain recombines TRBV29-1 with TRBJ2-3; D ambiguous. Trimming took off 1 base at V and 0 bases at J, with 2 bases between the two ends. Looked up from germline, CDR1 is SQVTM and CDR2 is ANQGSEA. The CDR3 consists of 12 residues. The CDR3 reads CSVEVSTDTQYF. CDR3 coding DNA: TGCAGCGTTGAAGTTAGCACAGATACGCAGTATTTT.

The rearrangement uses TRBV20-1 and TRBJ2-4; tentatively, D is TRBD2 (6 bases). Germline V gives CDR1 DFQATT, CDR2 SNEGSKA (reference sequence). The V gene lost 0 bases and the J gene lost 3 bases, with 15 bases spanning the gap. The CDR3 totals 16 residues. The CDR3 reads CSARDPGTGDKNIQYF. For the CDR3, the DNA is TGCAGTGCTAGAGATCCCGGGACTGGTGACAAAAACATTCAGTACTTC.

The chain employs TRBV6-1 and TRBJ1-1; TRBD1 might be the D (6 bases). This CDR3 has 14 residues. V lost 3 bases to trimming and J lost 7 bases, with 15 bases between them. Germline V gives CDR1 MNHNS, CDR2 SASEGT. The CDR3 loop reads CASSEPTGQYEAFF. The CDR3 DNA reads TGTGCCAGCAGTGAGCCTACAGGGCAATATGAAGCTTTCTTT.

This clonotype was picked up one time. The chain combines TRBV7-2 with TRBJ1-5, with 8 bases identical to TRBD1. V shed 5 bases and J 7 bases; nucleotides not matched to a gene: 7. The germline V gene has CDR1 SGHTA and CDR2 FQGNSA. The CDR3 has 14 residues. The CDR3 bases are TGTGCCAGCAGCCCGGGACAGGAGGGACAGCCCCAGCATTTT. This gives the protein CASSPGQEGQPQHF.

The chain uses TRBV24-1 and TRBJ2-1; D gene uncertain. This CDR3 has 11 amino acids. Trimming shortened V by 7 bases and J by 5 bases, and 5 bases separated the two germline ends. The germline gives CDR1 KGHDR, CDR2 SFDVKD. CDR3 sequence: CATRQDNEQFF. In nucleotides, the CDR3 is TGTGCCACCAGGCAGGACAATGAGCAGTTCTTC.

The chain uses TRBV4-1 and TRBJ2-7, with D perhaps matching TRBD1 or TRBD2 (6 bases each). From germline, CDR1 is MGHRA and CDR2 YSYEKL. The CDR3 length is 13 residues. V lost 4 bases and J lost 6, with 13 bases in between. As DNA, the CDR3 is TGCGCCAGCAGCCTCATGGGGGGCCCCGAGCAGTACGTC. Residues: CASSLMGGPEQYV.

The genes are TRBV7-2 and TRBJ2-1; the D is unclear. The CDR3 is made up of 14 amino acids. In germline, CDR1 is SGHTA, CDR2 FQGNSA. Trimming cost V 2 bases and J 2 bases, with 7 bases left between them. Written as DNA, the CDR3 is TGTGCCAGCAGCTTACCCGGTACCTACAATGAGCAGTTCTTC. Translating it yields CASSLPGTYNEQFF.

The chain combines TRBV20-1 with TRBJ2-7, with 8 positions matching TRBD2. There are 14 residues in the CDR3. Germline V CDR1 and CDR2: DFQATT, SNEGSKA (reference sequence). Unmatched junction bases numbered 9, after V lost 3 bases and J lost 5 bases. CDR3 DNA sequence: TGCAGTGCTAGGATCGGGAGGGTGAAAGACGAGCAGTACGTC. This gives the protein CSARIGRVKDEQYV.

This clonotype appeared a single time. The chain links TRBV7-9 to TRBJ2-7, with TRBD1 matching over 7 bases. The CDR3 consists of 13 residues. CDR1 is SEHNR and CDR2 is FQNEAQ in the germline V gene (reference sequence). V lost 5 bases and J lost 5; bases outside the gene matches: 6. CDR3 protein: CASSMTGFDEQYV. CDR3 DNA sequence: TGTGCCAGCAGCATGACAGGGTTCGACGAGCAGTACGTC.

This clonotype was observed a single time. The chain links TRBV10-3 to TRBJ1-3; 7 bases align to TRBD1. CDR1 and CDR2 (germline): ENHRY, SYGVKD. The V and J ends lost 10 bases and 0 bases, in that order; junction bases with no gene match: 6. The CDR3 extends over 14 amino acids. The CDR3: CATYRGSSGNTIYF. The DNA of the CDR3 is TGTGCCACTTACAGGGGTAGCTCTGGAAACACCATATATTTT.

The chain has TRBV11-2 and TRBJ1-1; TRBD1 agrees at 8 bases. V trimming: 1 base; J trimming: 0 bases; junction bases outside the gene matches: 7. The CDR3 spans 17 residues. Germline-derived CDR1 and CDR2 are SGHAT and FQNNGV. As DNA, the CDR3 is TGTGCCAGCAGCTTAGCCCGGGGGGACAGGCTGAACACTGAAGCTTTCTTT. It encodes CASSLARGDRLNTEAFF.

J is TRBJ2-6 and V is TRBV12-3 or TRBV12-4; D call uncertain. CDR3 size: 15 residues. The ends were cut back, 6 bases at V and 2 bases at J, with 11 bases in the middle. In nucleotides, the CDR3 is TGTGCCAGCAGCCCTCCGGCGACTGGGGCCAACGTCCTGACTTTC. Its protein product is CASSPPATGANVLTF.

The chain carries TRBV29-1 and TRBJ2-3; D gene ambiguous. The CDR3 spans 14 residues. The germline gives CDR1 SQVTM, CDR2 ANQGSEA. The V and J ends lost 5 bases and 0 bases respectively, with 12 bases between them. As DNA, the CDR3 is TGCAGCGTTTCCCCAGCGAGTAGCACAGATACGCAGTATTTT. This translates into CSVSPASSTDTQYF.

The genes are TRBV20-1 and TRBJ2-1; the match to TRBD1 covers 7 bases. V shed 1 base and J 0 bases; nucleotides not matched to a gene: 6. Germline CDR1 is DFQATT and CDR2 is SNEGSKA (reference sequence). CDR3 length: 16 amino acids. The CDR3 nucleotides read TGCAGTGCTAGAGGCCCGGGACAGAGCTCCTACAATGAGCAGTTCTTC. Translated: CSARGPGQSSYNEQFF.

The rearrangement joins TRBV4-3 to TRBJ2-7; D tentatively fits TRBD1 or TRBD2 (5 bases each). This CDR3 is built from 15 residues. Germline V gives CDR1 LGHNA, CDR2 YSLEER. Trimming removed 0 bases at V and 2 bases at J, with 11 bases between. The DNA for the CDR3 is TGCGCCAGCAGCCAAGATCGTGGGGACGCCTACGAGCAGTACTTC. It specifies CASSQDRGDAYEQYF.

This chain connects TRBV29-1 to TRBJ2-1, with TRBD2 matching 9 bases. The J segment lost 7 bases and the V segment lost 7 bases, leaving 14 bases of the junction unmatched. Germline V gene sequence: CDR1 SQVTM, CDR2 ANQGSEA. This CDR3 contains 15 residues. The CDR3 spells CSAGPVAGVGNEQFF. CDR3 nucleotides: TGCAGCGCAGGACCAGTAGCGGGAGTGGGGAATGAGCAGTTCTTC.

The chain combines TRBV6-1 with TRBJ2-4; no definite D call. V was clipped by 5 bases and J by 2 bases, with 10 bases between them. The CDR3 spans 14 residues. Germline-derived CDR1 and CDR2 are MNHNS and SASEGT. The CDR3 nucleotides read TGTGCCAGCAGTCCGGTAACGACCAAAAACATTCAGTACTTC. Protein sequence: CASSPVTTKNIQYF.

The V and J genes are TRBV14 and TRBJ1-2; 7 bases match TRBD1. The CDR3 is made up of 15 amino acids. Germline V CDR1 and CDR2: SGHDN, FVKESK. J lost 7 bases, V lost 0 bases, and 8 bases had no gene match. CDR3 sequence: CASSQDIVGGGGYTF. The CDR3 DNA is TGTGCCAGCAGCCAAGATATCGTAGGGGGCGGTGGCTACACCTTC.